Presented here are 30 T cell receptor beta chains from one specimen sequenced in a study of beta chain features in type 1 diabetes. The study reverse transcribed the entire isolated RNA, so it sequenced expressed TCRB transcripts. The protocol was immunoSEQ multiplex PCR, while the TCRdb copy is restricted to in-frame clones and leaves out a portion. The sample contains 620,000 or so clones, roughly a sixth of which appear only once. The sequencing sample was made of naive CD4+ T cells from blood. The receptors originated from a man in his late teens or twenties in good health.

V and J are TRBV28 and TRBJ2-2; 7 bases are a match to TRBD1. The CDR3 runs to 15 residues. Germline lookup yields CDR1 MDHEN and CDR2 SYDVKM. Losses at the gene ends were 1 base for V and 12 bases for J; bases not matched to a gene: 11. CDR3 nucleotides: TGTGCCAGCAGTTTATTCCAAACAGGGGCGAAGAAGCTGTTTTTT. Protein: CASSLFQTGAKKLFF. Full variable domain (missing parts from reference TRBV28 and TRBJ2-2): DVKVTQSSRYLVKRTGEKVFLECVQDMDHENMFWYRQDPGLGLRLIYFSYDVKMKEKGDIPEGYSVSREKKERFSLILESASTNQTSMYLCASSLFQTGAKKLFFGEGSRLTVL.

The chain joins TRBV15 to TRBJ2-7, with D uncertain. The V end lost 3 bases, the J end lost 6 bases, and 9 bases lay between the germline ends. The CDR3 runs to 12 residues. The germline V gene has CDR1 LNHNV and CDR2 YYDKDF (reference sequence). The CDR3 DNA reads as TGTGCCACCAGCAGCCTCCCCCGCGAGCAGTACTTC. This sequence encodes CATSSLPREQYF.

The chain carries TRBV4-2 and TRBJ2-7, with a possible D match to TRBD1 (6 bases). With 0 bases removed from V and 4 bases from J, the gap between germline ends came to 13 bases. Germline V gene data show CDR1 as LGHNA and CDR2 as YNFKEQ. The CDR3 has 15 amino acids. In nucleotides, the CDR3 is TGTGCCAGCAGCCAAGAGCAGGGGCGGATATACGAGCAGTACTTC. It is translated as CASSQEQGRIYEQYF.

The rearrangement links TRBV11-1 to TRBJ2-1; 8 positions agree with TRBD1. Germline V lookup: CDR1 SGHAT, CDR2 FQDESV (reference sequence). V lost 5 bases and J lost 8; bases outside the gene matches: 8. The CDR3 contains 14 residues. The DNA of the CDR3 is TGTGCCAGCAGCGGAGGACAGGGTTTGGATGAGCAGTTCTTC. Amino acids: CASSGGQGLDEQFF.

This clone was picked up a small number of times. The chain is built from TRBV4-3 and TRBJ1-1, with D possibly being TRBD1 (6 bases). V was shortened by 4 bases and J by 5 bases, with 17 bases between the two germline ends. Per germline, CDR1 LGHNA and CDR2 YSLEER. The CDR3 spans 15 residues. The CDR3: CASSRDRFGLTEAFF. The CDR3 DNA follows: TGCGCCAGCAGCCGAGACAGGTTCGGGTTGACTGAAGCTTTCTTT.

This clone was recorded at least ten times. V and J are TRBV5-4 and TRBJ2-1, with 7 bases fitting TRBD1. Germline V gives CDR1 SGHNT, CDR2 YYREEE (reference sequence). Trimming at V came to 3 bases and at J to 7 bases, leaving 4 bases not matched to a gene. This CDR3 region has 13 residues. In DNA form, the CDR3 reads TGTGCCAGCAGCTCGACAGGGAGTAATGAGCAGTTCTTC. Residues: CASSSTGSNEQFF.

J is TRBJ1-2 and V is TRBV11-2, with TRBD1 identical over 8 bases. V shed 6 bases, J shed 7 bases, and the junction held 7 bases outside the gene matches. The CDR3 has 13 amino acids. Germline V lookup: CDR1 SGHAT, CDR2 FQNNGV. The CDR3 reads CASSPDRGAGYTF. The CDR3 coding sequence is TGTGCCAGCAGTCCCGACAGGGGAGCTGGCTACACCTTC. The whole variable domain, filled in from reference TRBV11-2 and TRBJ1-2, reads EAGVAQSPRYKIIEKRQSVAFWCNPISGHATLYWYQQILGQGPKLLIQFQNNGVVDDSQLPKDRFSAERLKGVDSTLKIQPAKLEDSAVYLCASSPDRGAGYTFGSGTRLTVV.

This clone was counted only a few times. The chain links TRBV28 to TRBJ2-7; possibly TRBD1 for D (5 bases). V gave up 6 bases and J gave up 7 bases, with 16 bases separating them. CDR3 length equals 13 residues. Germline CDR1 is MDHEN and CDR2 is SYDVKM. The CDR3 is CASSFQGPGEQYF. Written as DNA, the CDR3 is TGTGCCAGCAGCTTTCAGGGTCCTGGAGAGCAGTACTTC.

This clone was observed a few times. The chain links TRBV7-9 to TRBJ1-6, with D unclear. Deletions cut 5 bases from V and 7 bases from J, with 12 bases between. In germline, CDR1 is SEHNR, CDR2 FQNEAQ (reference sequence). The CDR3 consists of 14 residues. This chain's CDR3 is CASSAIPPNSPLHF. CDR3 sequence (DNA): TGTGCCAGCAGCGCGATCCCCCCCAATTCACCCCTCCACTTT.

This clone was detected only a few times. The J gene is TRBJ2-7, the V gene TRBV7-8, with 8 bases fitting TRBD2. Germline V gives CDR1 SGHVS, CDR2 FQNEAQ. The CDR3 extends over 14 amino acids. V shed 3 bases and J 2 bases; nucleotides not matched to a gene: 3. The CDR3 reads CASSFAGGTYEQYF. Here the CDR3 DNA reads TGTGCCAGCAGCTTCGCGGGGGGAACCTACGAGCAGTACTTC.

The chain recombines TRBV7-2 with TRBJ2-7; D is unclear. Germline V gives CDR1 SGHTA, CDR2 FQGNSA. Between the trimmed V and J ends, which lost 1 base and 6 bases, there was a span of 4 bases. CDR3 length: 11 residues. CDR3 sequence (DNA): TGTGCCAGCAGCTTAGGTCTCGAGCAGTACTTC. Its protein product is CASSLGLEQYF.

This clone occurred a few times. The chain's CDR3 is CAISESELAKNIQYF. DNA for the CDR3: TGTGCCATCAGTGAGTCGGAGTTAGCCAAAAACATTCAGTACTTC. The gene calls are TRBV10-3 and TRBJ2-4; unclear D gene. Deletions cut 0 bases from V and 0 bases from J, with 6 bases between. This CDR3 is 15 amino acids long. The germline V gene encodes CDR1 ENHRY and CDR2 SYGVKD.

The chain has TRBV15 and TRBJ2-7; D perhaps matches TRBD1 (6 bases). Trimming removed 1 base from V and 4 bases from J, with 8 bases in between. CDR1 is LNHNV and CDR2 is YYDKDF in the germline V gene (reference sequence). CDR3 length: 13 residues. The CDR3 protein is CATSRVTGYEQYF. The DNA for the CDR3 is TGTGCCACCAGCAGAGTGACAGGTTACGAGCAGTACTTC.

V is TRBV27 and J is TRBJ1-6; TRBD1 agrees at 8 bases. CDR3 length: 14 amino acids. Trimming took 6 bases from V and 7 from J; bases not matched to a gene: 5. Per germline, CDR1 MNHEY and CDR2 SMNVEV (reference sequence). The CDR3 loop reads CASSRTGLNSPLHF. CDR3 nucleotide sequence: TGTGCCAGCAGCAGGACAGGGTTAAATTCACCCCTCCACTTT.

The chain carries TRBV9 and TRBJ2-7; possibly TRBD1 for D (6 bases). Trimming pared 0 bases from V and 3 bases from J, leaving 13 bases between. CDR3 length: 15 residues. Germline CDR1 and CDR2: SGDLS and YYNGEE. Here the CDR3 reads CASSVGARTVYEQYF. CDR3 sequence (DNA): TGTGCCAGCAGCGTAGGGGCCCGGACAGTCTACGAGCAGTACTTC. The full variable domain, its missing parts supplied by reference TRBV9 and TRBJ2-7, is DSGVTQTPKHLITATGQRVTLRCSPRSGDLSVYWYQQSLDQGLQFLIQYYNGEERAKGNILERFSAQQFPDLHSELNLSSLELGDSALYFCASSVGARTVYEQYFGPGTRLTVT.

This clone was found once. This chain uses TRBV19 with TRBJ2-7; D gene ambiguous. This CDR3 region has 14 residues. V was cut by 3 bases and J by 1 base, with 10 bases left in between. Germline V CDR1 and CDR2: LNHDA, SQIVND (reference sequence). The CDR3 coding sequence is TGTGCCAGTAGTATGGCCAAGCAATCCTACGAGCAGTACTTC. This translates into CASSMAKQSYEQYF.

Concerning this clone itself: Other DNA sequences from this sample encode an identical CDR3 as well. The chain couples TRBV7-2 to TRBJ2-5; unclear D gene. The V and J ends lost 1 base and 4 bases respectively, with 7 bases between them. Germline V CDR1 and CDR2: SGHTA, FQGNSA. This CDR3 has 13 residues. This chain's CDR3 is CASSLGGGETQYF. CDR3 DNA sequence: TGTGCCAGCAGCTTAGGGGGTGGAGAGACCCAGTACTTC. The entire variable domain, with the rest obtained from reference TRBV7-2 and TRBJ2-5, is as follows: GAGVSQSPSNKVTEKGKDVELRCDPISGHTALYWYRQSLGQGLEFLIYFQGNSAPDKSGLPSDRFSAERTGGSVSTLTIQRTQQEDSAVYLCASSLGGGETQYFGPGTRLLVL.

This clone turned up a few times. The chain links TRBV5-6 to TRBJ2-7; 7 nucleotides align to TRBD1. The germline CDR1 and CDR2 sequences are SGHDT and YYEEEE. Trimming cost V 5 bases and J 3 bases; bases outside gene matches: 5. The CDR3 totals 13 residues. The CDR3 loop reads CASSPGQLYEQYF. CDR3 in DNA: TGTGCCAGCAGTCCGGGACAGCTCTACGAGCAGTACTTC. Supplemented by reference TRBV5-6 and TRBJ2-7, the full variable domain reads DAGVTQSPTHLIKTRGQQVTLRCSPKSGHDTVSWYQQALGQGPQFIFQYYEEEERQRGNFPDRFSGHQFPNYSSELNVNALLLGDSALYLCASSPGQLYEQYFGPGTRLTVT.

V is TRBV18 and J is TRBJ2-6, with D hard to call. Germline CDR1 reads KGHSH; CDR2 reads LQKENI. The CDR3 runs 15 residues. Deletions cut 1 base from V and 0 bases from J, with 4 bases between. The CDR3: CASSPQLSGANVLTF. CDR3 in DNA: TGTGCCAGCTCACCACAGCTCTCTGGGGCCAACGTCCTGACTTTC.

A few counts support this clone. This sequence joins TRBV7-3 and TRBJ2-7; no reliable D call. With 4 bases removed from V and 6 bases from J, the gap between germline ends came to 10 bases. This CDR3 has 12 amino acids. Germline V lookup: CDR1 SGHTA, CDR2 FQGTGA. This CDR3 is CASSSDGFEQYF. The CDR3 DNA reads as TGTGCCAGCAGCTCAGACGGCTTCGAGCAGTACTTC. Full variable domain (missing parts from reference TRBV7-3 and TRBJ2-7): GAGVSQTPSNKVTEKGKYVELRCDPISGHTALYWYRQSLGQGPEFLIYFQGTGAADDSGLPNDRFFAVRPEGSVSTLKIQRTERGDSAVYLCASSSDGFEQYFGPGTRLTVT.

The DNA for the CDR3 is TGTGCCATCAGTGCTGGGCAAATAGTGTATACCGGGGAGCTGTTTTTT. This encodes CAISAGQIVYTGELFF. The chain combines TRBV10-3 with TRBJ2-2; D uncertain. CDR1 and CDR2 (germline): ENHRY, SYGVKD. The CDR3 loop spans 16 amino acids. Trimming took 4 bases from V and 5 from J, leaving 17 bases between them.

This clone was seen a few times. J is TRBJ2-5 and V is TRBV5-1; D perhaps matches TRBD2 (5 bases). Germline V gene lookup returns CDR1 SGHRS and CDR2 YFSETQ. This CDR3 spans 15 amino acids. The V and J ends lost 0 bases and 2 bases respectively, with 11 bases between them. The CDR3: CASSLGGNPQETQYF. The CDR3 nucleotides are TGCGCCAGCAGCTTGGGAGGGAATCCTCAAGAGACCCAGTACTTC.

This clone was seen more than once but under ten times. The genes are TRBV29-1 and TRBJ2-7, with D hard to call. The V gene's germline CDR1 is SQVTM and CDR2 ANQGSEA. Trimming cost V 4 bases and J 0 bases, with 16 bases left between them. This CDR3 comprises 15 residues. CDR3 nucleotides: TGCAGCGTTGTATTCGGGCAGGAGTACTCCTACGAGCAGTACTTC. This encodes CSVVFGQEYSYEQYF.

This clone appeared a few times. The chain joins TRBV6-1 to TRBJ1-1, with D perhaps matching TRBD1 (5 bases). CDR1 and CDR2 (germline): MNHNS, SASEGT. The CDR3 is 13 residues long. Trimming removed 2 bases at V and 1 base at J, with 5 bases between. The CDR3: CASSEQGNTEAFF. The CDR3 nucleotides read TGTGCCAGCAGTGAACAGGGGAACACTGAAGCTTTCTTT.

For this clone: In the same sample, other DNA sequences code for this CDR3. The genes are TRBV28 and TRBJ2-7; D unresolved. The CDR3 is made up of 12 amino acids. V shed 3 bases and J shed 0 bases, with 3 bases lying between them. CDR1 is MDHEN, CDR2 SYDVKM, per germline. This chain's CDR3 is CASSLRSYEQYF. In DNA form, the CDR3 reads TGTGCCAGCAGTTTGCGCTCCTACGAGCAGTACTTC.

J is TRBJ2-2 and V is TRBV7-2; 10 bases match TRBD2. Germline V gene data show CDR1 as SGHTA and CDR2 as FQGNSA. Losses at the gene ends were 5 bases for V and 2 bases for J; bases not matched to a gene: 8. CDR3 size: 17 residues. CDR3 protein: CASSRTASGGNTGELFF. The CDR3 nucleotides are TGTGCCAGCAGCAGAACGGCTAGCGGGGGAAACACCGGGGAGCTGTTTTTT.

This clone appeared a few times. The chain couples TRBV6-5 to TRBJ1-2; D uncertain. The V end was cut by 5 bases, the J end by 4 bases, with 8 bases between. The length of the CDR3 is 12 residues. CDR1 and CDR2 (germline): MNHEY, SVGAGI. The chain's CDR3 is CASSAGFYGYTF. CDR3 nucleotide sequence: TGTGCCAGCAGTGCCGGGTTCTATGGCTACACCTTC.

This clone was counted between two and nine times. The rearrangement links TRBV4-1 to TRBJ2-7; 11 positions match TRBD1. Per germline, CDR1 MGHRA and CDR2 YSYEKL. This CDR3 is 20 amino acids long. The V and J ends lost 1 base and 4 bases, in that order; junction bases with no gene match: 18. The CDR3 nucleotides read TGCGCCAGCAGCCAAGTCAAGACGGTGTTTAGGACAGGGGGCCCGTACGAGCAGTACTTC. This encodes CASSQVKTVFRTGGPYEQYF.

This clone has only a few counts. The chain links TRBV9 to TRBJ1-1; TRBD1 might be the D (5 bases). Germline loops: CDR1 SGDLS, CDR2 YYNGEE. V lost 3 bases, J lost 0 bases, and 12 bases lay in between. This CDR3 has 15 amino acids. CDR3: CASSAGPFMNTEAFF. The DNA of the CDR3 is TGTGCCAGCAGCGCAGGGCCATTCATGAACACTGAAGCTTTCTTT.

The chain joins TRBV6-1 to TRBJ2-7, with 7 positions matching TRBD1. CDR1 and CDR2 from the germline V gene are MNHNS and SASEGT. This CDR3 is built from 14 residues. Trimming took 4 bases from V and 1 from J; bases not matched to a gene: 4. DNA for the CDR3: TGTGCCAGCAGTGGTTACAGGGGTTCCTACGAGCAGTACTTC. Translated: CASSGYRGSYEQYF.